The source of this TCR beta chain is a study of siplizumab effects on memory and regulatory T cells. Regarding the study as a whole: Solely a minor proportion of alloreactive clones could be assigned to unstimulated subsets.

As regards this clone: Its target is not known.

Approximately 98,000 TCR templates were measured in each sample. Libraries were prepared by immunoSEQ multiplex PCR; TCRdb keeps only in-frame clonotypes and omits some of them. Here the sample spans some 41,000 clones, more than 70% being singletons. The CDR3 has 12 amino acids. Germline lookup yields CDR1 LNHDA and CDR2 SQIVND (reference sequence). V gave up 5 bases and J gave up 6 bases, with 10 bases separating them. This chain joins TRBV19 and TRBJ1-2, with D possibly matching TRBD1 (5 bases). The sequence was collected from a human donor in good health. Sequencing used naive CD4+ T cells sorted from blood. In DNA form, the CDR3 reads TGTGCCAGTAGTCTAGGAGGGGATGGCTACACCTTC. Translating it yields CASSLGGDGYTF.